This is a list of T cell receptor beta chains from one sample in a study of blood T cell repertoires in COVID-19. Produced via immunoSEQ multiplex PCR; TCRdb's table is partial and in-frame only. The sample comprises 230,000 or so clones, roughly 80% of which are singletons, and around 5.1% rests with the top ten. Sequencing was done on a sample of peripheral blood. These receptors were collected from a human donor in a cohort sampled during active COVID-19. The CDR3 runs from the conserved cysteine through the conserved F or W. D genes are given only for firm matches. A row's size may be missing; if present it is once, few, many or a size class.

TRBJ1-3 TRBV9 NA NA CASSATVSGNTIYF TGTGCCAGCAGCGCTACAGTTTCTGGAAACACCATATATTTT
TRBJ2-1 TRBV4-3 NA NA CASSQDWAGRNEQFF TGCGCCAGCAGCCAAGATTGGGCGGGCAGGAATGAGCAGTTCTTC
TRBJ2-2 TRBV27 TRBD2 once CASSFWGGTNTGELFF TGTGCCAGCAGTTTTTGGGGGGGGACGAACACCGGGGAGCTGTTTTTT
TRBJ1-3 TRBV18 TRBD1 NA CASSLHPGTGFGNTIYF TGTGCCAGCTCACTACATCCCGGGACAGGGTTCGGAAACACCATATATTTT
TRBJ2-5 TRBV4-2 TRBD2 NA CASSRGLAGASQGTQYF TGTGCCAGCAGCCGCGGACTAGCGGGAGCTAGCCAGGGGACCCAGTACTTC
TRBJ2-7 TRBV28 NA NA CASSLPGYEQYF TGTGCCAGCAGTTTACCAGGCTACGAGCAGTACTTC
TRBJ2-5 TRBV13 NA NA CASSSEGWQTQYF TGTGCCAGCAGTTCGGAGGGGTGGCAGACCCAGTACTTC
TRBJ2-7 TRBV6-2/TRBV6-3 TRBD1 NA CASSYLQTGGASYEQYF TGTGCCAGCAGTTACCTTCAGACAGGGGGCGCCTCCTACGAGCAGTACTTC
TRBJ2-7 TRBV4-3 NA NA CASSQSAHGSDEQYF TGCGCCAGCAGCCAATCCGCCCACGGGAGCGACGAGCAGTACTTC
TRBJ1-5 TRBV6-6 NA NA CASSYRGNNQPQHF TGTGCCAGCAGTTACAGGGGAAACAATCAGCCCCAGCATTTT
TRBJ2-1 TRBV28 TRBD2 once CASRSTSGRVNEQFF TGTGCCAGCAGGTCGACTAGCGGGAGGGTCAATGAGCAGTTCTTC
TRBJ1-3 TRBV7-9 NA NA CASSLARGSGNTIYF TGTGCCAGCAGCTTAGCGCGAGGGAGTGGAAACACCATATATTTT
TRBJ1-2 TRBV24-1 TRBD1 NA CATSDPGQGGSNYGYTF TGTGCCACCAGTGACCCGGGACAGGGAGGTTCTAACTATGGCTACACCTTC
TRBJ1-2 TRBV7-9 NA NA CASSLVTYSYGYTF TGTGCCAGCAGCTTAGTCACCTACTCCTATGGCTACACCTTC
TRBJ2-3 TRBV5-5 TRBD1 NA CASSWGQGAFTDTQYF TGTGCCAGCAGCTGGGGACAGGGGGCCTTCACAGATACGCAGTATTTT
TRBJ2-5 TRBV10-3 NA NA CAISEERETQYF TGTGCCATCAGTGAGGAGCGGGAGACCCAGTACTTC
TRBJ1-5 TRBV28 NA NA CASSSSGQPQHF TGTGCCAGCAGTTCGTCCGGTCAGCCCCAGCATTTT
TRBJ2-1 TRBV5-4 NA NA CASSLLNEQFF TGTGCCAGCAGCTTGTTAAATGAGCAGTTCTTC
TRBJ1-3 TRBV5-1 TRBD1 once CASTLTGSGNTIYF TGCGCCAGCACCCTGACAGGGTCTGGAAACACCATATATTTT
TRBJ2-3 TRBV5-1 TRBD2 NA CASSLATSGRPDTQYF TGCGCCAGCAGCTTGGCTACTAGCGGGAGACCAGATACGCAGTATTTT
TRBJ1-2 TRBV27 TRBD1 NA CASSLSRTGFYGYTF TGTGCCAGCAGTTTATCAAGGACAGGATTCTATGGCTACACCTTC
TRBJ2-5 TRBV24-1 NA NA CATASPGLQETQYF TGTGCCACCGCGTCCCCAGGTCTACAAGAGACCCAGTACTTC
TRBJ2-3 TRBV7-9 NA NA CASSWLGTDTQYF TGTGCCAGCAGCTGGCTGGGCACAGATACGCAGTATTTT
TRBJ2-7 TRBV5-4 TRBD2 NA CASSPGTTRLEQYF TGTGCCAGCAGTCCCGGGACTACCCGTTTGGAGCAGTACTTC
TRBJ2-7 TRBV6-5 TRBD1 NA CASSTGTGLFYEQYF TGTGCCAGCAGTACCGGGACAGGGCTTTTCTACGAGCAGTACTTC
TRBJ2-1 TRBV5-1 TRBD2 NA CASSLVRTSGVDEQFF TGCGCCAGCAGCTTGGTTAGGACTAGCGGGGTGGATGAGCAGTTCTTC
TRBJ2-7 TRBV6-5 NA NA CASRYSGTSSYEQYF TGTGCCAGCAGGTACTCCGGGACATCTTCCTACGAGCAGTACTTC
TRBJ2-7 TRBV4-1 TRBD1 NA CASSHDRGPPYEQYF TGCGCCAGCAGCCATGACAGGGGACCGCCCTACGAGCAGTACTTC
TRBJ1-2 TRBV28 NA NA CASSLGTLQSLYGYTF TGTGCCAGCAGTTTAGGGACACTACAGAGCCTATATGGCTACACCTTC
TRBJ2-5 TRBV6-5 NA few CASSYSRREETQYF TGTGCCAGCAGTTACTCGAGACGGGAAGAGACCCAGTACTTC
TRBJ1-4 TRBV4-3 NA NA CASSQPSGGTNEKLFF TGCGCCAGCAGCCAGCCATCCGGAGGAACTAATGAAAAACTGTTTTTT
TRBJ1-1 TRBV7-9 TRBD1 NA CASSPPGQYTEAFF TGTGCCAGCAGTCCCCCGGGACAGTACACTGAAGCTTTCTTT
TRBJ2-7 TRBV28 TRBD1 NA CASSFPLGAGQGTYEQYF TGTGCCAGCAGTTTCCCACTCGGAGCGGGACAGGGAACCTACGAGCAGTACTTC
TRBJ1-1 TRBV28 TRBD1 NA CASSLLDRVAFF TGTGCCAGCAGTTTGCTGGACAGGGTGGCTTTCTTT
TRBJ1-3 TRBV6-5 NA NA CASSLGNTIYF TGTGCCAGCAGCCTTGGAAACACCATATATTTT
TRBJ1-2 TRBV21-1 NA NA CASSKARKGAPEDGYTF TGTGCCAGCAGCAAAGCGAGAAAGGGGGCTCCGGAGGATGGCTACACCTTC
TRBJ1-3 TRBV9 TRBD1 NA CASSARDRGWTGNTIYF TGTGCCAGCAGCGCCCGGGACAGGGGGTGGACTGGAAACACCATATATTTT
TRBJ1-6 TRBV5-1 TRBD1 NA CASSLEGGQANSPLHF TGCGCCAGCAGCTTGGAGGGGGGACAGGCCAATTCACCCCTCCACTTT
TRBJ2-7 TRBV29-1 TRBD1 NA CSARQGVNEQYF TGCAGCGCCCGACAGGGAGTCAACGAGCAGTACTTC
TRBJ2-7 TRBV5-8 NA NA CASSLGARSYEQYF TGTGCCAGCAGCTTGGGGGCCCGCTCCTACGAGCAGTACTTC
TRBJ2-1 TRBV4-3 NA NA CASSQDQGGLVDNEQFF TGCGCCAGCAGCCAAGATCAGGGGGGACTAGTAGACAATGAGCAGTTCTTC
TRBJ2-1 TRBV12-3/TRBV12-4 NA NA CASSLVTYNEQFF TGTGCCAGCAGTTTAGTGACTTACAATGAGCAGTTCTTC
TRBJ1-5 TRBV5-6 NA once CASSLRGSNQPQHF TGTGCCAGCAGCTTGAGAGGGAGTAATCAGCCCCAGCATTTT